This TCR beta chain was identified during a study of T cells in Graves' hyperthyroidism and ophthalmopathy. On the study more broadly: Peripheral blood collection took place at initial diagnosis, before any treatment.

This clonotype was counted ten times or more. The antigen remains undetermined. Trimming shortened V by 4 bases and J by 3 bases, and 17 bases separated the two germline ends. The length of the CDR3 is 16 residues. Germline values: CDR1 SGHAT, CDR2 FQNNGV. Amplification of TCR beta CDR3 regions was performed using RNA transcripts as template. A first-round RT-PCR of the TCR CDR3 used the HTBI primer set. TCRdb reprocessed the multiplex PCR reads with MiXCR, giving one entry per CDR3 protein. The profile shows around 350,000 distinct CDR3 sequences, about a sixth of them singletons. Overall study results and limits: Most expanded thyroid clonotypes above 0.001 recurred in blood.

Uncontrolled infection, other autoimmune disease, pregnancy or lactation excluded patients. Around 9.8 ml fresh peripheral blood yielded the PBMCs. The chain recombines TRBV11-2 with TRBJ2-3, with D maybe TRBD1 (6 bases). The specimen sequenced was blood. The receptor comes from a woman aged 18-29 years with Graves' hyperthyroidism that later progressed to Graves' ophthalmopathy. CDR3 DNA: TGTGCCAGCAGCTATAACAGGGCTGGTTGGACAGATACGCAGTATTTT. Its protein is CASSYNRAGWTDTQYF.